The 16 T cell receptor beta chains in this list originate from one sample, sequenced in a study of cytomegalovirus exposure and HLA in healthy donors. The PCR was carried out with 60 Vbeta primers and 13 Jbeta primers. Sequencing was performed with immunoSEQ multiplex PCR; in TCRdb, only in-frame clones are kept and a portion is missing. The sample gives some 180,000 clones, 65% to 85% of which show up once; around 1.4% is in the top ten. Sequencing was performed on PBMCs. Every receptor here comes from a girl aged 5 to 17 in good health and CMV-seropositive.

Only a few counts were recorded for this clone. The chain joins TRBV15 to TRBJ1-2, with D possibly matching TRBD1 (6 bases). Trimming left V 4 bases short and J 8 bases short, with 17 bases between. The CDR3 runs 14 residues. Germline assignment: CDR1 LNHNV and CDR2 YYDKDF (reference sequence). The CDR3: CATSTPQGREGYTF. The CDR3, as DNA: TGTGCCACCAGCACCCCCCAGGGGCGGGAGGGCTACACCTTC.

This clone was counted only a few times. The chain carries TRBV5-1 and TRBJ1-1; a possible D gene is TRBD1 (5 bases). V dropped 3 bases and J dropped 4 bases, with 13 bases sitting between them. The CDR3 covers 14 residues. Per germline, CDR1 SGHRS and CDR2 YFSETQ. The CDR3 region has the DNA TGCGCCAGCAGCTACCTCCGGGGGAGCACTGAAGCTTTCTTT. Protein sequence: CASSYLRGSTEAFF.

In the case of this clone: Other nucleotide sequences in the sample specify the same CDR3. J is TRBJ1-1 and V is TRBV5-1; 7 positions match TRBD1. With 5 bases clipped from V and 3 bases from J, the junction kept 4 bases outside the gene matches. Germline V gene data show CDR1 as SGHRS and CDR2 as YFSETQ. The CDR3 is 13 amino acids. The CDR3 DNA follows: TGCGCCAGCAGTAGGGGGCTGGACACTGAAGCTTTCTTT. Its translation: CASSRGLDTEAFF.

V usage is TRBV10-3 and J usage is TRBJ2-3, with 8 positions matching TRBD2. J gave up 2 bases and V 4 bases, and 8 bases lay outside the gene matches. CDR1 is ENHRY and CDR2 is SYGVKD in the germline V gene. The CDR3 extends over 16 amino acids. The CDR3 sequence: CAISGGLAGPTDTQYF. The CDR3 DNA reads as TGTGCCATCAGTGGAGGCTTAGCGGGGCCCACAGATACGCAGTATTTT.

This clone was seen only once. The chain employs TRBV6-1 and TRBJ1-5; no clear D gene. Germline V gene lookup returns CDR1 MNHNS and CDR2 SASEGT. This CDR3 has 15 amino acids. The V gene lost 4 bases and the J gene lost 0 bases, with 10 bases spanning the gap. The CDR3 DNA reads as TGTGCCAGCAGTGCCGGGTCGTATAGCAATCAGCCCCAGCATTTT. This codes for CASSAGSYSNQPQHF.

The chain employs TRBV5-1 and TRBJ1-5; D not resolved. V was clipped by 0 bases and J by 6 bases, with 13 bases between them. Per the germline V gene, CDR1 is SGHRS and CDR2 is YFSETQ. The CDR3 consists of 15 residues. For the CDR3, the DNA is TGCGCCAGCAGCTTGGAAGGTGCTCTAGGTCAGCCCCAGCATTTT. Translated: CASSLEGALGQPQHF.

The CDR3 DNA reads TGTGCCAGCAGTGAATTTGGAGTAACCTACGAGCAGTACTTC. Translated: CASSEFGVTYEQYF. The chain is built from TRBV6-1 and TRBJ2-7, with D unclear. CDR3 length equals 14 residues. V lost 2 bases, J lost 2 bases, and 10 bases lay in between. CDR1 is MNHNS and CDR2 is SASEGT in the germline V gene.

Only one count was recorded for this clone. The V gene is TRBV7-9, the J gene TRBJ2-3; 8 bases match TRBD1. Germline assignment: CDR1 SEHNR and CDR2 FQNEAQ (reference sequence). Trimming took 2 bases from V and 3 from J; bases not matched to a gene: 7. This CDR3 has 16 residues. The CDR3 DNA reads as TGTGCCAGCAGCTTAAAGAACAGGGGGAAGACAGATACGCAGTATTTT. Its protein product is CASSLKNRGKTDTQYF.

V usage is TRBV14 and J usage is TRBJ2-7; TRBD1 is a possible D gene (5 bases). The CDR3 is 17 amino acids. Trimming removed 0 bases from V and 9 bases from J, with 24 bases in between. Germline CDR1 and CDR2: SGHDN and FVKESK. CDR3 nucleotide sequence: TGTGCCAGCAGCCAAGAGGCAGGGTCTTTGGGGTCTAATGTGCAGTACTTC. Encoded protein: CASSQEAGSLGSNVQYF.

J is TRBJ1-2 and V is TRBV10-3; TRBD1 matches 10 bases. The CDR3 extends over 14 amino acids. With V trimmed by 3 bases and J by 11 bases, 9 bases remained unmatched. The germline V gene has CDR1 ENHRY and CDR2 SYGVKD. CDR3 bases: TGTGCCATCAGTGATCAGACAGGGGGCAGTAGGTACACCTTC. Amino acids: CAISDQTGGSRYTF.

This clone turned up a few times. V usage is TRBV19 and J usage is TRBJ2-4, with D possibly matching TRBD1 (6 bases). The CDR3 consists of 15 residues. V lost 3 bases and J 5 bases, leaving 14 bases between the germline ends. Germline V gene data show CDR1 as LNHDA and CDR2 as SQIVND (reference sequence). CDR3 nucleotides: TGTGCCAGTAGTATCCCTGATTCAGGGGAAAACATTCAGTACTTC. Amino acids: CASSIPDSGENIQYF.

The chain joins TRBV6-5 to TRBJ2-7; D perhaps matches TRBD2 (5 bases). The germline CDR1 and CDR2 sequences are MNHEY and SVGAGI. V lost 8 bases and J 0 bases, leaving 5 bases between the germline ends. This CDR3 comprises 11 residues. The CDR3 loop is CASGSSYEQYF. The CDR3 DNA is TGTGCCAGCGGGAGCTCCTACGAGCAGTACTTC.

The chain employs TRBV11-1 and TRBJ2-1; 13 nucleotides line up with TRBD2. The length of the CDR3 is 17 residues. The junction had 9 bases not matched to a gene; V was cut back by 6 bases and J by 4 bases. The germline V gene encodes CDR1 SGHAT and CDR2 FQDESV (reference sequence). The CDR3 sequence is CASRTGTSGTPYNEQFF. The CDR3 nucleotides read TGTGCCAGCAGAACCGGGACTAGCGGGACGCCTTACAATGAGCAGTTCTTC. Complete variable domain (other parts from reference TRBV11-1 and TRBJ2-1): EAEVAQSPRYKITEKSQAVAFWCDPISGHATLYWYRQILGQGPELLVQFQDESVVDDSQLPKDRFSAERLKGVDSTLKIQPAELGDSAMYLCASRTGTSGTPYNEQFFGPGTRLTVL.

The chain carries TRBV7-9 and TRBJ1-3; 10 positions match TRBD1. The CDR3 extends over 15 amino acids. Germline trimming cut 5 bases from V and 6 bases from J; bases unmatched to any gene: 7. Germline lookup yields CDR1 SEHNR and CDR2 FQNEAQ (reference sequence). The CDR3 coding sequence is TGTGCCAGCAGCCCAAGGGGACAGGGGACAAACACCATATATTTT. Encoded protein: CASSPRGQGTNTIYF.

This chain connects TRBV5-1 to TRBJ2-7; the match to TRBD1 covers 8 bases. Germline V gene lookup returns CDR1 SGHRS and CDR2 YFSETQ. Unmatched junction bases numbered 2, after V lost 2 bases and J lost 1 base. The CDR3 spans 14 residues. CDR3 in amino acids: CASSFGQGSYEQYF. As DNA, the CDR3 is TGCGCCAGCAGCTTCGGACAGGGTTCCTACGAGCAGTACTTC.

The chain has TRBV18 and TRBJ2-1, with a possible D match to TRBD2 (5 bases). Trimming pared 3 bases from V and 3 bases from J, leaving 12 bases between. Per germline, CDR1 KGHSH and CDR2 LQKENI. The CDR3 loop spans 15 amino acids. The CDR3 sequence: CASSPTTRDYNEQFF. Written as DNA, the CDR3 is TGTGCCAGCTCACCGACAACTCGGGACTACAATGAGCAGTTCTTC.